Listed below are T cell receptor beta chains from one sample, sequenced in a study of post-analysis software for immune sequencing data. From the PCR reads, TCRdb called clonotypes with MiXCR, one entry per CDR3 protein. The table records 820,000 or so distinct CDR3 sequences, roughly 50% of them present only once. The material sequenced was blood. These receptors were collected from a girl between 10 and 17 years old with multiple sclerosis. CDR3s include the opening cysteine and the closing phenylalanine or tryptophan. A D gene is named only where the DNA matches it firmly. Only part of the rows carry a size: once, few, many, or a class if the clone is expanded.

D,length,V,J,size,DNA,CDR3
TRBD2,15,TRBV5-1,TRBJ2-7,-,TGCGCCAGCTCCCCCGAGCTAGCGGGAGTTTACGAGCAGTACTTC,CASSPELAGVYEQYF
-,11,TRBV4-2,TRBJ2-1,few,TGTGCCAGCAGCCAAGATACAGTCCGGTTCTTC,CASSQDTVRFF
TRBD1,15,TRBV2,TRBJ2-7,few,TGTGCCAGCAGTGAAGTGCTAGGACAGGGGGTCGAGCAGTACTTC,CASSEVLGQGVEQYF
-,16,TRBV20-1,TRBJ2-1,-,TGCAGTGCTTCTATGGGGGGGCATGGGTCCTACAATGAGCAGTTCTTC,CSASMGGHGSYNEQFF
TRBD2,18,TRBV5-1,TRBJ2-5,once,TGCGCCAGCAGCTCCCCGGGACTAGCGGGCACCCTCTCCTACGGGCAGTACTTC,CASSSPGLAGTLSYGQYF
TRBD1,16,TRBV5-1,TRBJ2-7,-,TGCGCCAGCAGCCTGGGACAGGGAATATTCACCTACGAGCAGTACTTC,CASSLGQGIFTYEQYF
TRBD2,14,TRBV25-1,TRBJ2-7,-,TGTGCCAGCAGGCCTAGCGGGCCGGCGGGCGAGCAGTACTTC,CASRPSGPAGEQYF
TRBD2,15,TRBV4-2,TRBJ2-5,-,TGTGCCAGCAGCCCGACGGGGGGGAACATCGTCGGGCAGTACTTC,CASSPTGGNIVGQYF
-,12,TRBV27,TRBJ1-6,-,TGTGCCAGCAGTTTTCAACTCTCACCCCTCCACTTT,CASSFQLSPLHF
TRBD1,14,TRBV20-1,TRBJ1-2,-,TGCAGTGCTGTGAAACTTGACAGGGAAGTTGGCTACACCTTC,CSAVKLDREVGYTF
-,12,TRBV6-1,TRBJ2-7,-,TGTGCCAGCAGTGAAAGACCCTACGAGCAGTACTTC,CASSERPYEQYF
-,13,TRBV2,TRBJ2-5,-,TGTGCCAGCAGTGAAAGCGGCCCGGAGACCCAGTACTTC,CASSESGPETQYF
-,12,TRBV5-1,TRBJ2-7,-,TGCGCCAGCAGCTTAATGGGGCGCGAGCAGTACTTC,CASSLMGREQYF
-,15,TRBV24-1,TRBJ2-3,-,TGTGCCACCAGTGATTTTGTAGGAGGCACAGATACGCAGTATTTT,CATSDFVGGTDTQYF
-,11,TRBV29-1,TRBJ2-5,-,TGCAGCGTTGTCCGGGGAGAGGAGCAGTACTTC,CSVVRGEEQYF
-,14,TRBV25-1,TRBJ2-3,few,TGTGCCAGCAGTGAGGGACTTCGCACAGATACGCAGTATTTT,CASSEGLRTDTQYF